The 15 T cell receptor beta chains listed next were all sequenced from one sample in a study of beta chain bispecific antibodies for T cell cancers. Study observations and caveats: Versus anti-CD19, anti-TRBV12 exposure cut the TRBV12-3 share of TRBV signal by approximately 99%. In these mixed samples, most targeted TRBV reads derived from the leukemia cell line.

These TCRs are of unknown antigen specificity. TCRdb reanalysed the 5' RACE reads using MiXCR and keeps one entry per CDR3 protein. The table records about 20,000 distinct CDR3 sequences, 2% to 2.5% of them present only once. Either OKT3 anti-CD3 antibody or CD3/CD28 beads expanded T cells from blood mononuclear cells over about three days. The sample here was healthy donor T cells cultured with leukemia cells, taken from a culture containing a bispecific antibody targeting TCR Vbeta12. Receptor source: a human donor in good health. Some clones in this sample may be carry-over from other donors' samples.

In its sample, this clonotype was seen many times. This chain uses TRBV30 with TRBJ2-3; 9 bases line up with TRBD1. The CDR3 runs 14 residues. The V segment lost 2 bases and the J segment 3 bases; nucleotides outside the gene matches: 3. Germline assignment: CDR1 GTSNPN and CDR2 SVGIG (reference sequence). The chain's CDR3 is CAWSTGQGTDTQYF. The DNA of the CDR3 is TGTGCCTGGAGTACGGGACAGGGAACAGATACGCAGTATTTT.

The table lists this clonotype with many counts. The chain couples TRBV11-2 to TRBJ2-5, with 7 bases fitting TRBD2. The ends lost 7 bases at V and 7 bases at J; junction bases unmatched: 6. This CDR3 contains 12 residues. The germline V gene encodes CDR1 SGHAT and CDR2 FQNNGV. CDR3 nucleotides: TGTGCCAGCATCAAATCGGGGGGGACCCAGTACTTC. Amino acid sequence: CASIKSGGTQYF. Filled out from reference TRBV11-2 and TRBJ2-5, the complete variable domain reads EAGVAQSPRYKIIEKRQSVAFWCNPISGHATLYWYQQILGQGPKLLIQFQNNGVVDDSQLPKDRFSAERLKGVDSTLKIQPAKLEDSAVYLCASIKSGGTQYFGPGTRLLVL.

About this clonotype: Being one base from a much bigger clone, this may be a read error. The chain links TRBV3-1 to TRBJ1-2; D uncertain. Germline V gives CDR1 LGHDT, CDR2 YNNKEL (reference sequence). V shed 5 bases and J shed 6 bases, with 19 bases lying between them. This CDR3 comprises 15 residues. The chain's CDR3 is CASSLYPSVGHGYTF. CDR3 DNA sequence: TGTGCCAGCAGCTTATATCCCAGCGTTGGGCATGGCTACACCTTC.

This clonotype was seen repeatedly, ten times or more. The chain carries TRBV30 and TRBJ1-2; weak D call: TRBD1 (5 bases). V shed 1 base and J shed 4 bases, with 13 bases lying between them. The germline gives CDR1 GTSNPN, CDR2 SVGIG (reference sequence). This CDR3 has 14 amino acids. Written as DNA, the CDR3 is TGTGCCTGGAGTGCTTTAGGACATACCTATGGCTACACCTTC. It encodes CAWSALGHTYGYTF.

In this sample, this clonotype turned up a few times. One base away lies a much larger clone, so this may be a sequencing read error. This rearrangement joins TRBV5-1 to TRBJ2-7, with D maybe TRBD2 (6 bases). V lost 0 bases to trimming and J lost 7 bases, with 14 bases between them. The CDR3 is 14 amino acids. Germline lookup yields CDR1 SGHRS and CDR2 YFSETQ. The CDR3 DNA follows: TGCGCCAGCAGCTTGGCCATCGTGACTAGGGAGCAGTACTTC. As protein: CASSLAIVTREQYF.

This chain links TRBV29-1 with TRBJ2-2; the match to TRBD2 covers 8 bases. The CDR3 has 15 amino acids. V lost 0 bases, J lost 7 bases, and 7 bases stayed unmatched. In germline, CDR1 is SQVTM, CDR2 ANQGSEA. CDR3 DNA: TGCAGCGTTGAAGAAGGGCGGGGGGCAGTCGGGGAGCTGTTTTTT. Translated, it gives CSVEEGRGAVGELFF.

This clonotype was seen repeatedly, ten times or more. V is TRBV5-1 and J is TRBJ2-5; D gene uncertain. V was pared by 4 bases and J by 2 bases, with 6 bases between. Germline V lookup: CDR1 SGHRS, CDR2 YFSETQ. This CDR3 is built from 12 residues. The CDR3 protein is CASSANQETQYF. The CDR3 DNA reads TGCGCCAGCAGCGCTAATCAAGAGACCCAGTACTTC.

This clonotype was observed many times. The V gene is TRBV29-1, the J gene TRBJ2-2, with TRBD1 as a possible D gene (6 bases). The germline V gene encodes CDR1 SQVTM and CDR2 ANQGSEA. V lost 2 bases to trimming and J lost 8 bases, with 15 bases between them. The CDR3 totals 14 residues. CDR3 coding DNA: TGCAGCGTTGAAAACCGGGACATCAGAGGGGAGCTGTTTTTT. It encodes CSVENRDIRGELFF.

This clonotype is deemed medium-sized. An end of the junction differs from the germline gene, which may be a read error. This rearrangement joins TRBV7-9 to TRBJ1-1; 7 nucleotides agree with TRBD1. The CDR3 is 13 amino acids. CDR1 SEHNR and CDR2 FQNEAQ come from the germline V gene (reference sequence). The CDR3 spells CAGRDSMNTEAFF. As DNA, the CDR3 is TGTGCCGGCAGGGACAGCATGAACACTGAAGCTTTCTTT. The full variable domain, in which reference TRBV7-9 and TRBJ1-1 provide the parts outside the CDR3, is DTGVSQNPRHKITKRGQNVTFRCDPISEHNRLYWYRQTLGQGPEFLTYFQNEAQLEKSRLLSDRFSAERPKGSFSTLEIQRTEQGDSAMYLCAGRDSMNTEAFFGQGTRLTVV.

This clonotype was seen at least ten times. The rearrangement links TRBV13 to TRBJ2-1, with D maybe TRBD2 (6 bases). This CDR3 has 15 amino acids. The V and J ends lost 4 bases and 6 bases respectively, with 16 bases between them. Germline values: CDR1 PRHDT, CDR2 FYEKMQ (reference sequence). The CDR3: CASSYRGLGSNEQFF. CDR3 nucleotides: TGTGCCAGCAGCTATCGGGGACTTGGTAGCAATGAGCAGTTCTTC.

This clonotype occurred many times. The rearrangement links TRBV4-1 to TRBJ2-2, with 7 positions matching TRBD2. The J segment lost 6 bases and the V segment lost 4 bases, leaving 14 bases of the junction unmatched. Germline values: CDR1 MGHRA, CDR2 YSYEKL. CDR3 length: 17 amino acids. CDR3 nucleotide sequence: TGCGCCAGCAGCCGCCCTGTAGTGGGGGGGGATCCCGGGGAGCTGTTTTTT. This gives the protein CASSRPVVGGDPGELFF.

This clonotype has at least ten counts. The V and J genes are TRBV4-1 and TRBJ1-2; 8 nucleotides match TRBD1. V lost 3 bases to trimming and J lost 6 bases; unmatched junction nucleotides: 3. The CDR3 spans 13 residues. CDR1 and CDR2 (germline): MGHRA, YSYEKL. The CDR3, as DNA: TGCGCCAGCAGCCAGGCAGGGGGCAATGGCTACACCTTC. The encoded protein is CASSQAGGNGYTF.

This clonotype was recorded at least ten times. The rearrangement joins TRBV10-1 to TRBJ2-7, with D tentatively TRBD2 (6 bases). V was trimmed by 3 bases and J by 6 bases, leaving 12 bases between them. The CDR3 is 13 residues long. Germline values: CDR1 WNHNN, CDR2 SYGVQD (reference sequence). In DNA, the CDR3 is TGCGCCAGCAGTGAATGGAGGGTGAGCGAGCAGTACTTC. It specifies CASSEWRVSEQYF.

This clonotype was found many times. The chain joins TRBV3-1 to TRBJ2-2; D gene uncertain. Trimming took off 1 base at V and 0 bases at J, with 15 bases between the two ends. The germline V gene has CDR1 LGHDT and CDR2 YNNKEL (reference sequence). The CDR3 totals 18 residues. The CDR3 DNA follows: TGTGCCAGCAGCCAAGTATCCGTCTCCAGGACGAACACCGGGGAGCTGTTTTTT. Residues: CASSQVSVSRTNTGELFF. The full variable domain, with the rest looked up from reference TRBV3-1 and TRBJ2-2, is DTAVSQTPKYLVTQMGNDKSIKCEQNLGHDTMYWYKQDSKKFLKIMFSYNNKELIINETVPNRFSPKSPDKAHLNLHINSLELGDSAVYFCASSQVSVSRTNTGELFFGEGSRLTVL.

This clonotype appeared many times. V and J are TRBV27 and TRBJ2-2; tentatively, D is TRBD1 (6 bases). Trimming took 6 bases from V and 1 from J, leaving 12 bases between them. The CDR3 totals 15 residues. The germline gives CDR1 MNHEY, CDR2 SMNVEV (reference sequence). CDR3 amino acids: CASRTATGNTGELFF. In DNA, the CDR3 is TGTGCCAGCAGGACTGCGACAGGGAACACCGGGGAGCTGTTTTTT.